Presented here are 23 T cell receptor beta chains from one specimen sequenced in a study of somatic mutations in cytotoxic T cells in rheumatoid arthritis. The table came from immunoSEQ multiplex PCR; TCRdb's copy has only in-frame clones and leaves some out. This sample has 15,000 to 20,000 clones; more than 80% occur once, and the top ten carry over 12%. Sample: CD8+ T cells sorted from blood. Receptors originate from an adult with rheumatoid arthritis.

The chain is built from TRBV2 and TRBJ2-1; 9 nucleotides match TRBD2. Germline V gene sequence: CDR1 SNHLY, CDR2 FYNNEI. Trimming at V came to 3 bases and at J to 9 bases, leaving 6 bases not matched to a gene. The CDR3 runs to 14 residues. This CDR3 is CASSEFAGGREQFF. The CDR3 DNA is TGTGCCAGCAGTGAGTTTGCGGGAGGGCGTGAGCAGTTCTTC.

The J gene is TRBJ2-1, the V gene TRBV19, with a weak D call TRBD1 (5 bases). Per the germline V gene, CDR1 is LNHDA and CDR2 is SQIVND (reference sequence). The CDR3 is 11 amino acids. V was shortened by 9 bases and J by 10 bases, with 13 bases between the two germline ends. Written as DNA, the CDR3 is TGTGCCAGCGACACAGGACACGAGCAGTTCTTC. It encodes CASDTGHEQFF.

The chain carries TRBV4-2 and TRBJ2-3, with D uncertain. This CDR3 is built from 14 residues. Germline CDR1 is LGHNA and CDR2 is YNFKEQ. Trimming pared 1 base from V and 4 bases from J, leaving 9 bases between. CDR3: CASSQGSGSDTQYF. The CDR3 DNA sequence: TGTGCCAGCAGCCAAGGATCGGGTTCAGATACGCAGTATTTT.

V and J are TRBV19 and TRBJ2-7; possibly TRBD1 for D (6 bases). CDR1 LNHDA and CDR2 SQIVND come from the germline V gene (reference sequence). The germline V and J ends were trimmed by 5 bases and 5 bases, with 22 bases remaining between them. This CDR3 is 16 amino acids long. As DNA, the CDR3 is TGTGCCAGTAGTCCCGTACCAGGGGATGTAATCCACGAGCAGTACTTC. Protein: CASSPVPGDVIHEQYF.

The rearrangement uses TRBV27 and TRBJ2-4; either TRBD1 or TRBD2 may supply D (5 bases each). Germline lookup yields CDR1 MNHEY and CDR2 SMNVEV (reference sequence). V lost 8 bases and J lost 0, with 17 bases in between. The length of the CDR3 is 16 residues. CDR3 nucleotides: TGTGCCAGCTTTTCTAATACCGGGACAGCCAAAAACATTCAGTACTTC. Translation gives CASFSNTGTAKNIQYF.

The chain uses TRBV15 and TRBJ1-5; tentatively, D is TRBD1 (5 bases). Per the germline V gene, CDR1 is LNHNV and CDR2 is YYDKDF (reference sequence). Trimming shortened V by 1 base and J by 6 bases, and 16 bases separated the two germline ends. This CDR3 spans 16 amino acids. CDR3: CATSRVGERSGQPQHF. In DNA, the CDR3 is TGTGCCACCAGCAGAGTGGGGGAACGCTCGGGTCAGCCCCAGCATTTT.

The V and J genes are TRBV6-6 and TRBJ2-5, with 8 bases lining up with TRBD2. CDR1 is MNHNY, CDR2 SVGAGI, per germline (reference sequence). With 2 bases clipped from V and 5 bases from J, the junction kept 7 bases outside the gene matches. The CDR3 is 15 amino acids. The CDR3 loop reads CASSYEAGEGETQYF. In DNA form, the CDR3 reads TGTGCCAGCAGTTACGAAGCGGGGGAGGGGGAGACCCAGTACTTC.

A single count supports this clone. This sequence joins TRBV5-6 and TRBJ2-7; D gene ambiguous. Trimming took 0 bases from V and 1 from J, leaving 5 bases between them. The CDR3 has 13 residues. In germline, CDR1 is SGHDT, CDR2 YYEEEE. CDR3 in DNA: TGTGCCAGCAGCTTGGGTAGTTCCTACGAGCAGTACTTC. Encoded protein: CASSLGSSYEQYF.

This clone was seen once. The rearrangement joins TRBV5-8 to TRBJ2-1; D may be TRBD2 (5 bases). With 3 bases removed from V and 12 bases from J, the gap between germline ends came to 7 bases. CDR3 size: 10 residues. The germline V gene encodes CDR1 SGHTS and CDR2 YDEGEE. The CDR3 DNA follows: TGTGCCAGCAGCTCCGGACTGCAGTTCTTC. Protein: CASSSGLQFF. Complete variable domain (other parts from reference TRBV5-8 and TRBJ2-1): EAGVTQSPTHLIKTRGQQATLRCSPISGHTSVYWYQQALGLGLQFLLWYDEGEERNRGNFPPRFSGRQFPNYSSELNVNALELEDSALYLCASSSGLQFFGPGTRLTVL.

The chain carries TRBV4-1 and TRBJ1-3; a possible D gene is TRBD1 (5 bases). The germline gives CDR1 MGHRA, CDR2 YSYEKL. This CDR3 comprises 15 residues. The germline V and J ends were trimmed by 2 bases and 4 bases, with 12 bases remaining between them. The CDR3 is CASSQSPGTGNTIYF. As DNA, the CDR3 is TGCGCCAGCAGCCAAAGCCCCGGGACGGGAAACACCATATATTTT.

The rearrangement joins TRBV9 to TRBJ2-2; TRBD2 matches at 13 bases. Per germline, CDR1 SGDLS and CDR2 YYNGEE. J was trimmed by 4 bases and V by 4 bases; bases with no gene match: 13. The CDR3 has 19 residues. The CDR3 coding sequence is TGTGCCAGCAGCTTCCCCAGAACTAGCGGGGGGGCGGGCACCGGGGAGCTGTTTTTT. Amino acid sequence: CASSFPRTSGGAGTGELFF. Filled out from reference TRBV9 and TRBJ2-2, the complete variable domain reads DSGVTQTPKHLITATGQRVTLRCSPRSGDLSVYWYQQSLDQGLQFLIQYYNGEERAKGNILERFSAQQFPDLHSELNLSSLELGDSALYFCASSFPRTSGGAGTGELFFGEGSRLTVL.

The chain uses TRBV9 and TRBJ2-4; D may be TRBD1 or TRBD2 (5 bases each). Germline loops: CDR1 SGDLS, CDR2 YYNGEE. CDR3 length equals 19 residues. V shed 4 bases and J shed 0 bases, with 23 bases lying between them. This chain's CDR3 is CASSPSRDRFDLAKNIQYF. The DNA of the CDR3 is TGTGCCAGCAGCCCCAGCCGGGACCGCTTTGACCTAGCCAAAAACATTCAGTACTTC.

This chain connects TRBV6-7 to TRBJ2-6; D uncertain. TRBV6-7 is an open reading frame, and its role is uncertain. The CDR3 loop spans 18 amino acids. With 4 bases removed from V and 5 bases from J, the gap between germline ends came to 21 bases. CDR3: CASSSGRRLQSRANVLTF. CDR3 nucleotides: TGTGCCAGCAGTTCCGGCAGGCGTTTACAAAGTCGGGCCAACGTCCTGACTTTC.

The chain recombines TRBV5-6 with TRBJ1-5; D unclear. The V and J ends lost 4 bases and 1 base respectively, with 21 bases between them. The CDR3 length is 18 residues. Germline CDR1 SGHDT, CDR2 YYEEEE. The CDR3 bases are TGTGCCAGCAGCCCGGAGAGCTGGTTGGGAAGGAGCAATCAGCCCCAGCATTTT. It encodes CASSPESWLGRSNQPQHF.

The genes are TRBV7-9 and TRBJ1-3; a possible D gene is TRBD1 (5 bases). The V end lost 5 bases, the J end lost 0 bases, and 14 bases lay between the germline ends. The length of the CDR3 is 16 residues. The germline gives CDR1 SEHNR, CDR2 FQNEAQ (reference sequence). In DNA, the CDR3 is TGTGCCAGCAGCCTCAACAGGCAGAGCTCTGGAAACACCATATATTTT. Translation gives CASSLNRQSSGNTIYF. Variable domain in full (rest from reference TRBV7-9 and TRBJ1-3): DTGVSQNPRHKITKRGQNVTFRCDPISEHNRLYWYRQTLGQGPEFLTYFQNEAQLEKSRLLSDRFSAERPKGSFSTLEIQRTEQGDSAMYLCASSLNRQSSGNTIYFGEGSWLTVV.

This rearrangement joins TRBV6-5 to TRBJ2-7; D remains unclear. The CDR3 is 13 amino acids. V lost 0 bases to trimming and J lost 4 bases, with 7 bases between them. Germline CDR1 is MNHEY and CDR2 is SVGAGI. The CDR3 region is CASSYSKGYEQYF. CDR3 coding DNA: TGTGCCAGCAGTTACTCGAAAGGGTACGAGCAGTACTTC.

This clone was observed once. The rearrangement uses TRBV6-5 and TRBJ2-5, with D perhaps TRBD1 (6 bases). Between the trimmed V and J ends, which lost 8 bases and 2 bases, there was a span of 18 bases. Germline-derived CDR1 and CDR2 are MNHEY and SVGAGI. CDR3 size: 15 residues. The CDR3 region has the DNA TGTGCCAGCGGACAACCGAGGACAGCTCAAGAGACCCAGTACTTC. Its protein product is CASGQPRTAQETQYF.

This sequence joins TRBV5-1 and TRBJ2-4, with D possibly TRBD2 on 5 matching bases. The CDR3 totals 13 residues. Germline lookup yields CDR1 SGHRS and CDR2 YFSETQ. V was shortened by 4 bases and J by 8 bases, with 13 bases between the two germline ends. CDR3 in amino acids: CASSPGRGDIQYF. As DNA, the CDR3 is TGCGCCAGCAGCCCCGGCCGGGGTGACATTCAGTACTTC. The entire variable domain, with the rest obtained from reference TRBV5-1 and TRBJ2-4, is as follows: KAGVTQTPRYLIKTRGQQVTLSCSPISGHRSVSWYQQTPGQGLQFLFEYFSETQRNKGNFPGRFSGRQFSNSRSEMNVSTLELGDSALYLCASSPGRGDIQYFGAGTRLSVL.

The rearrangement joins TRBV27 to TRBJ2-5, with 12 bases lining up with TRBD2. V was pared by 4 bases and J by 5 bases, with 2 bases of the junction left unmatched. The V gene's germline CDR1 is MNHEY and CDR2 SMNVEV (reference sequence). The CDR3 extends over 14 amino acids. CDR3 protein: CASSSLAGGETQYF. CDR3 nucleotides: TGTGCCAGCAGTTCCCTAGCGGGAGGGGAGACCCAGTACTTC.

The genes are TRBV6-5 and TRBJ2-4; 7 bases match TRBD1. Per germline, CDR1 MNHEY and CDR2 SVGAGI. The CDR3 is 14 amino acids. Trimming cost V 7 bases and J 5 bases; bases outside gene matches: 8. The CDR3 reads CASTPGQHENIQYF. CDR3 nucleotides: TGTGCCAGCACCCCGGGACAGCATGAAAACATTCAGTACTTC.

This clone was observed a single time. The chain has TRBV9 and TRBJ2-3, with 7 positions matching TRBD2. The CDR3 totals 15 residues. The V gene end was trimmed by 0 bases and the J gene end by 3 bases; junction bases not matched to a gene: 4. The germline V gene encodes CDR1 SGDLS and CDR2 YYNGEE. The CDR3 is CASSVGSGRTDTQYF. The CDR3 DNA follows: TGTGCCAGCAGCGTAGGTAGCGGGCGGACAGATACGCAGTATTTT.

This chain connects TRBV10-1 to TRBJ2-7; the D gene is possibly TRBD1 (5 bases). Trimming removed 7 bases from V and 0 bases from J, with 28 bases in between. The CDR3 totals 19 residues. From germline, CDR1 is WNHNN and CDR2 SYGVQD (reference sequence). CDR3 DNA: TGCGCCAGCACCCTACGTATTTTTACAGGCCCGCCCCTCTCCTACGAGCAGTACTTC. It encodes CASTLRIFTGPPLSYEQYF.

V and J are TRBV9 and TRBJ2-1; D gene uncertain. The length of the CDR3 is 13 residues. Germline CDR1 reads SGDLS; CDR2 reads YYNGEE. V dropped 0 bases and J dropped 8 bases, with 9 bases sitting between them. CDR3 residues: CASSVGILYEQFF. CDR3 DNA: TGTGCCAGCAGCGTAGGAATTTTATATGAGCAGTTCTTC.